This TCR beta chain derives from a study of blood T cell repertoires in COVID-19. Study-level information: The samples span acute and convalescent COVID-19 from the United States, Italy and Spain.

CDR1 and CDR2 (germline): MDHEN, SYDVKM. V lost 5 bases to trimming and J lost 5 bases; unmatched junction nucleotides: 3. The CDR3 has 14 residues. Original handling: Reference gene primer amplification in the assay estimated nucleated cell counts. Profiling relied on immunoSEQ multiplex PCR, and the TCRdb table lists in-frame clones only, not all of them. That table is the source of V, J and clone size, and D and trimming were worked out from the DNA. The sample gives about 240,000 clones, 80% to 90% of which show up once; about 5.9% is in the top ten. Sequencing was performed on peripheral blood. The chain couples TRBV28 to TRBJ2-3, with TRBD2 identical over 11 bases. The sequence was collected from a man aged 55 to 69 with acute or convalescent COVID-19. CDR3 bases: TGTGCCAGCAGTAAACTAGCGGGAGTAGATACGCAGTATTTT. Translation gives CASSKLAGVDTQYF.